This TCR beta chain was documented in a study of identical twins. Study-wide points: Invariant cells of the MAIT and iNKT types might have partly distorted the zero-insertion analyses. Interpretation of the results relied on cross-sectional statistical analysis and not on following the same donors.

Looked up from germline, CDR1 is MNHNS and CDR2 is SASEGT. CDR3 length: 15 amino acids. The V segment lost 6 bases and the J segment 8 bases; nucleotides outside the gene matches: 7. This clonotype was seen many times. No antigen is known for it. TCRdb itself ran the 5' RACE reads through MiXCR, one entry per CDR3 protein. The data show about 690,000 distinct CDR3 sequences, over 20% seen once. Healthy Caucasian individuals made up all the donors. These sequences were also reported in another study, on T cells expressing NK-cell markers. That publication notes: Similarly, these clonotypes led the CD3+CD56-NKG2C+ fraction as well in a few donors.

The sample comprised PBMCs. This chain links TRBV6-1 with TRBJ2-3, with TRBD2 matching over 14 bases. The clonotype originates from a woman between 18 and 29 years old in good health. CDR3 region: CASSLGTSGGGTQYF. In nucleotides, the CDR3 is TGTGCCAGCAGCCTGGGGACTAGCGGGGGAGGTACGCAGTATTTT.